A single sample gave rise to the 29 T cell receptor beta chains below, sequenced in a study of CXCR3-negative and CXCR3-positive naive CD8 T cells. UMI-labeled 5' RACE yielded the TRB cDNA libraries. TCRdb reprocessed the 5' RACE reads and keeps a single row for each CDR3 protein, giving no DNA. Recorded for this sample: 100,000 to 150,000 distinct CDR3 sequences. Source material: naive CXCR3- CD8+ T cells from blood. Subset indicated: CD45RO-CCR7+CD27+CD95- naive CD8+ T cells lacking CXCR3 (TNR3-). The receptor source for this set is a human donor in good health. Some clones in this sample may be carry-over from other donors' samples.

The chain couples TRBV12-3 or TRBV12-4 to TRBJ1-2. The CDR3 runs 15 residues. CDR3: CASSISGTPDRGYTF.

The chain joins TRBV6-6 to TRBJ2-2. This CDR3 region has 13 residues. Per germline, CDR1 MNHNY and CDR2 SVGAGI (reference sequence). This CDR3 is CASSPFGTGELFF.

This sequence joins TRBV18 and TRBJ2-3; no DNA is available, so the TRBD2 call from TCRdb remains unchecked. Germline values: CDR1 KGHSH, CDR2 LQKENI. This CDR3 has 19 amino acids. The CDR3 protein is CASSPSATSGRVGTDTQYF.

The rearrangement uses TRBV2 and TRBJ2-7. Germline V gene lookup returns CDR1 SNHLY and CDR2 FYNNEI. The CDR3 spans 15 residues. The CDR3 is CASSEWVSGSYEQYF.

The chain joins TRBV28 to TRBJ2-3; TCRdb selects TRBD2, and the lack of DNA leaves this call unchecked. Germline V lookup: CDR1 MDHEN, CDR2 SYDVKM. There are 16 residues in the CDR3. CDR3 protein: CASSLGISGATDTQYF.

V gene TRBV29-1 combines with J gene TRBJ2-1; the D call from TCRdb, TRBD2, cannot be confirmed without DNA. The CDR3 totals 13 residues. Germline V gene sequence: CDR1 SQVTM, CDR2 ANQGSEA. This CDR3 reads CGQRSGVTNEQFF.

CDR3 in amino acids: CASLGQANYEQYF. This chain connects TRBV28 to TRBJ2-7; the TCRdb call, TRBD1, lacks DNA for checking. CDR3 length: 13 residues. Germline values: CDR1 MDHEN, CDR2 SYDVKM.

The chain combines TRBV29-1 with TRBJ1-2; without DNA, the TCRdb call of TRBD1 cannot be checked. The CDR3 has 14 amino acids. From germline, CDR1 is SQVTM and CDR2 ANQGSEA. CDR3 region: CSVEGSGTGYGYTF. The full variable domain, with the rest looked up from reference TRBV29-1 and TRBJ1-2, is SAVISQKPSRDICQRGTSLTIQCQVDSQVTMMFWYRQQPGQSLTLIATANQGSEATYESGFVIDKFPISRPNLTFSTLTVSNMSPEDSSIYLCSVEGSGTGYGYTFGSGTRLTVV.

The CDR3: CASTQTGTGGEKLFF. The rearrangement uses TRBV19 and TRBJ1-4; lacking DNA, the TRBD1 call made by TCRdb goes unchecked. CDR1 LNHDA and CDR2 SQIVND come from the germline V gene (reference sequence). The CDR3 contains 15 residues.

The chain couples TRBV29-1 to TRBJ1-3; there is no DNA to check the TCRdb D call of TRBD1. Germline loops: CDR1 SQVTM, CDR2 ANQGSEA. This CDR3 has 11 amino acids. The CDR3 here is CSALTGNTIYF. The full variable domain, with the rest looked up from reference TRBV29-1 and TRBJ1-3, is SAVISQKPSRDICQRGTSLTIQCQVDSQVTMMFWYRQQPGQSLTLIATANQGSEATYESGFVIDKFPISRPNLTFSTLTVSNMSPEDSSIYLCSALTGNTIYFGEGSWLTVV.

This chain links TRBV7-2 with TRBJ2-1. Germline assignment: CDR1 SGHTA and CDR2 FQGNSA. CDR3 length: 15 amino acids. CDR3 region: CASSDVRRSYNEQFF. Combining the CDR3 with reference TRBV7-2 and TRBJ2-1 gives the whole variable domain GAGVSQSPSNKVTEKGKDVELRCDPISGHTALYWYRQSLGQGLEFLIYFQGNSAPDKSGLPSDRFSAERTGGSVSTLTIQRTQQEDSAVYLCASSDVRRSYNEQFFGPGTRLTVL.

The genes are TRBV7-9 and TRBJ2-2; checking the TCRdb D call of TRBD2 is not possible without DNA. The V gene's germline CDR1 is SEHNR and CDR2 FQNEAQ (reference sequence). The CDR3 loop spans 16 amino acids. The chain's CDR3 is CASSAAGRINTGELFF.

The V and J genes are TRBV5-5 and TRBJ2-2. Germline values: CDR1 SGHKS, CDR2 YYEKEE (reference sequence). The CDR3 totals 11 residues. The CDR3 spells CASSISGELFF.

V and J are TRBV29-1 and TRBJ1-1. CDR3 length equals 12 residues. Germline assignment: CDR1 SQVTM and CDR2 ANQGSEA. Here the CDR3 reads CSVDGEANEAFF.

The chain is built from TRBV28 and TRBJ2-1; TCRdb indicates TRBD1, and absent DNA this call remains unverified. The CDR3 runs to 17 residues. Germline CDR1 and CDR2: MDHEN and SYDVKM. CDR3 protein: CASRPVGVGVAYNEQFF.

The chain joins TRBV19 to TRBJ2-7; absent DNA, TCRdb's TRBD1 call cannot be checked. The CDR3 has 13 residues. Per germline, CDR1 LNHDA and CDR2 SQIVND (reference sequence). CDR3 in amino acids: CASSIEGAWEQYF.

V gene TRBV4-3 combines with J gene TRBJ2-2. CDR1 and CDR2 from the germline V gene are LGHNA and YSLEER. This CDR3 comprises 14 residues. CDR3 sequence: CASSQGVGSGELFF.

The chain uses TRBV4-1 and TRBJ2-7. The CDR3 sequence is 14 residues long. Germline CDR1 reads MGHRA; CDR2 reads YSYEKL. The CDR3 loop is CASSQELGGSEQYF.

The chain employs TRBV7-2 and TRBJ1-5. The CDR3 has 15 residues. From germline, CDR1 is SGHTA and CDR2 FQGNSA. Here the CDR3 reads CASSQAGYSNQPQHF.

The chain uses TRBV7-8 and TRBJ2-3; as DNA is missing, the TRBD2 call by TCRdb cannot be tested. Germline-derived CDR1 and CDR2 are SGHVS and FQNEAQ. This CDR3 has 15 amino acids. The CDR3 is CASSLASGSLDTQYF.

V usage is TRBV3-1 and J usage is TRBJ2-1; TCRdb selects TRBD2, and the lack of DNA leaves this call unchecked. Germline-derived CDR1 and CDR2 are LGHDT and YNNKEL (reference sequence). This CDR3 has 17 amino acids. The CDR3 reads CASSQDGGSRPLGEQFF.

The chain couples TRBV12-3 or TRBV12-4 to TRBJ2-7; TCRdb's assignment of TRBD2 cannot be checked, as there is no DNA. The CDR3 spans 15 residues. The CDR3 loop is CASSSRLAGGHEQYF.

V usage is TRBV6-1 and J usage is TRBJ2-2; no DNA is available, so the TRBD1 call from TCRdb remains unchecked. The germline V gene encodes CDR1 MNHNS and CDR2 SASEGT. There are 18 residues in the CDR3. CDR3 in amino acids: CASSASPGRGPNTGELFF.

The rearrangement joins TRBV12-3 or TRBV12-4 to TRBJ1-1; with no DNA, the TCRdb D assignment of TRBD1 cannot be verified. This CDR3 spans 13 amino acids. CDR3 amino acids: CASTYPGDTEAFF.

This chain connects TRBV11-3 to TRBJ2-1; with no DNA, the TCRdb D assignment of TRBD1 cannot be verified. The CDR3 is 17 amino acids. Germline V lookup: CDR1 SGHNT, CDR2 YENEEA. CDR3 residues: CASSAGMSRVTTNEQFF.

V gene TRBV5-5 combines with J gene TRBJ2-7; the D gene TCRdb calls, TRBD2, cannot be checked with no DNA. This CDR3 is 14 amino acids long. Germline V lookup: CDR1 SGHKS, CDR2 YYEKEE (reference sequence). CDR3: CASSLEISPDEQYF.

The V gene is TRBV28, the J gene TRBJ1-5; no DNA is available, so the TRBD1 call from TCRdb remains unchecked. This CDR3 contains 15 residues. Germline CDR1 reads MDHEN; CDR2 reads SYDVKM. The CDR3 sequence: CASSLGGSGNQPQHF.

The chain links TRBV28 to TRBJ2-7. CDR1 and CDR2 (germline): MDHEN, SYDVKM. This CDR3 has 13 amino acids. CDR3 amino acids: CASSTTRNYEQYF.

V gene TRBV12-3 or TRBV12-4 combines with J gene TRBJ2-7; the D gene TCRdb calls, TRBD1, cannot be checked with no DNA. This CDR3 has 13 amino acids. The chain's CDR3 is CASNGQGAIEQYF.